A single sample is the source of the 22 T cell receptor beta chains below, sequenced in a study of T-cell reconstitution after alpha-beta-depleted transplantation in children. The library targeted TCRbeta and was prepared with unique molecular identifiers. TCRdb re-derived calls from the PCR reads in MiXCR, one entry per CDR3 protein. The table has 250,000 or so distinct CDR3 sequences, less than 9% seen once. The source material was PBMCs, mostly from graft donor cells, sampled 180 days after TCRalphabeta/CD19-depleted stem cell transplant. Receptor source: a male patient younger than 18 who had a stem cell transplant for acute lymphoblastic leukemia, so the T cells may come from the graft donor.

This clonotype was recorded many times. The chain has TRBV7-9 and TRBJ2-7; D unresolved. V dropped 1 base and J dropped 3 bases, with 7 bases sitting between them. CDR3 size: 13 residues. Per the germline V gene, CDR1 is SEHNR and CDR2 is FQNEAQ (reference sequence). The DNA for the CDR3 is TGTGCCAGCAGCTTAGAGGCGGTCTACGAGCAGTACTTC. This translates into CASSLEAVYEQYF.

This clonotype came up many times. One end of the junction does not line up with germline, which may come from a read error. In nucleotides, the CDR3 is TGTGCCAGCTCACTAAGGAGGGACAATCAGCAGTTCTTC. This translates into CASSLRRDNQQFF. The V call is TRBV18, the J call TRBJ2-1; D may correspond to TRBD1 or TRBD2 (6 bases each). This CDR3 comprises 13 residues. CDR1 and CDR2 from the germline V gene are KGHSH and LQKENI.

The sample holds many counts of this clonotype. The gene calls are TRBV15 and TRBJ1-1, with D tentatively TRBD1 (6 bases). From germline, CDR1 is LNHNV and CDR2 YYDKDF (reference sequence). V was shortened by 1 base and J by 4 bases, with 10 bases between the two germline ends. There are 14 residues in the CDR3. CDR3 loop: CATSRVTGTTEAFF. The CDR3 coding sequence is TGTGCCACCAGCAGAGTTACAGGGACCACTGAAGCTTTCTTT.

This clonotype was seen at least ten times. The J gene is TRBJ2-3, the V gene TRBV5-1, with D unresolved. Trimming took 1 base from V and 0 from J, leaving 12 bases between them. The CDR3 has 16 amino acids. CDR1 is SGHRS and CDR2 is YFSETQ in the germline V gene. CDR3 DNA sequence: TGCGCCAGCAGCTTGAGGCAGCCAGTCAGCACAGATACGCAGTATTTT. Protein sequence: CASSLRQPVSTDTQYF.

This clonotype was recorded at least ten times. The CDR3 spells CASSLGQGGFF. The CDR3 nucleotides are TGTGCCAGCAGTTTAGGACAGGGGGGCTTCTTC. The chain couples TRBV12-3 or TRBV12-4 to TRBJ2-1; 9 bases agree with TRBD1. The length of the CDR3 is 11 residues. The J segment lost 16 bases and the V segment lost 1 base, leaving 2 bases of the junction unmatched.

This clonotype has ten or more counts. The chain carries TRBV15 and TRBJ2-7; 7 bases agree with TRBD1. The CDR3 sequence is 17 residues long. V was clipped by 0 bases and J by 9 bases; unmatched bases: 17. Germline V gene sequence: CDR1 LNHNV, CDR2 YYDKDF (reference sequence). The CDR3, as DNA: TGTGCCACCAGCAGAGACGATGGAACGGACAGGAGGAAAGTGCAGTACTTC. Protein: CATSRDDGTDRRKVQYF.

Many counts were recorded for this clonotype. The chain has TRBV29-1 and TRBJ2-1; 7 nucleotides match TRBD2. The CDR3 is made up of 14 amino acids. CDR1 SQVTM and CDR2 ANQGSEA come from the germline V gene. V shed 4 bases and J 9 bases; nucleotides not matched to a gene: 12. The CDR3, as DNA: TGCAGCGTTGGCCGTCTAGCGGCCCTGGGTGAGCAGTTCTTC. It encodes CSVGRLAALGEQFF.

This clonotype showed up many times. This chain connects TRBV18 to TRBJ2-7; 7 nucleotides align to TRBD1. Germline assignment: CDR1 KGHSH and CDR2 LQKENI. V gave up 6 bases and J gave up 0 bases; unmatched junction bases: 5. The CDR3 consists of 14 residues. The CDR3: CASSYGQASYEQYF. DNA for the CDR3: TGTGCCAGCTCCTATGGACAGGCCTCCTACGAGCAGTACTTC.

Worth noting for this clonotype: This could be a read error, since a much larger clone is one nucleotide away. CDR3 sequence reads: CASSPATGEDTF. Written as DNA, the CDR3 is TGTGCCAGCAGCCCAGCGACAGGGGAGGACACCTTC. V usage is TRBV7-9 and J usage is TRBJ1-2, with TRBD1 matching 8 bases. CDR3 size: 12 residues. In germline, CDR1 is SEHNR, CDR2 FQNEAQ (reference sequence). The V segment lost 5 bases and the J segment 12 bases; nucleotides outside the gene matches: 8.

In its sample, this clonotype was seen many times. The chain has TRBV7-2 and TRBJ1-4, with 7 positions matching TRBD1. Germline CDR1 is SGHTA and CDR2 is FQGNSA. The CDR3 covers 17 residues. Trimming took 5 bases from V and 5 from J; bases not matched to a gene: 14. Here the CDR3 reads CASSPQTGSKENEKLFF. DNA of the CDR3: TGTGCCAGCAGCCCTCAGACAGGGTCAAAAGAAAATGAAAAACTGTTTTTT.

This clonotype was seen many times. The chain links TRBV2 to TRBJ2-7; 9 bases align to TRBD2. V trimming: 2 bases; J trimming: 2 bases; junction bases outside the gene matches: 4. Germline V gene lookup returns CDR1 SNHLY and CDR2 FYNNEI. The CDR3 covers 15 residues. The CDR3 DNA sequence: TGTGCCAGCAGTGAAAGGCCTAGCGGGGCCTACGAGCAGTACTTC. Amino acid sequence: CASSERPSGAYEQYF.

This clonotype was seen repeatedly, ten times or more. J is TRBJ1-1 and V is TRBV28, with D tentatively TRBD1 (5 bases). Germline values: CDR1 MDHEN, CDR2 SYDVKM. Trimming pared 6 bases from V and 1 base from J, leaving 15 bases between. This CDR3 is built from 15 residues. CDR3 in amino acids: CASSPGEGRNTEAFF. The DNA for the CDR3 is TGTGCCAGCAGCCCCGGGGAGGGGAGGAACACTGAAGCTTTCTTT.

This clonotype was recorded at least ten times. This chain joins TRBV6-4 and TRBJ2-3, with a possible D match to TRBD2 (6 bases). Germline assignment: CDR1 MRHNA and CDR2 SNTAGT. Trimming cost V 7 bases and J 2 bases, with 19 bases left between them. CDR3 length: 16 residues. The CDR3 sequence is CASKIRPGVNTDTQYF. The CDR3 coding sequence is TGTGCCAGCAAAATTCGGCCGGGGGTGAACACAGATACGCAGTATTTT.

Details on this clonotype: One base away lies a much larger clone, so this may be a sequencing read error. V gene TRBV6-5 combines with J gene TRBJ2-3; a possible D gene is TRBD1 (5 bases). The CDR3 is 14 amino acids. Germline assignment: CDR1 MNHEY and CDR2 SVGAGI. The CDR3 nucleotides are TGTACCAGCAGTTACTTCCAGGGCGGAGATACGCAGTATTTT. It yields the protein CTSSYFQGGDTQYF.

There are many counts of this clonotype. This chain links TRBV11-3 with TRBJ2-3; D may be TRBD2 (6 bases). Deletions cut 5 bases from V and 4 bases from J, with 10 bases between. Per germline, CDR1 SGHNT and CDR2 YENEEA. This CDR3 is built from 13 residues. The CDR3 reads CASSARESDTQYF. The CDR3 nucleotides read TGTGCCAGCAGCGCCCGGGAGTCAGATACGCAGTATTTT.

This clonotype was picked up many times. The rearrangement joins TRBV27 to TRBJ2-1, with 10 bases identical to TRBD2. The CDR3 contains 15 residues. The V and J ends lost 0 bases and 10 bases, in that order; junction bases with no gene match: 6. CDR1 MNHEY and CDR2 SMNVEV come from the germline V gene (reference sequence). CDR3 sequence (DNA): TGTGCCAGCAGTTTATCGGCTAGCGGGGGTGAGGAGCAGTTCTTC. Amino acids: CASSLSASGGEEQFF.

This clonotype has a count of ten or more. The chain uses TRBV5-5 and TRBJ1-4; D unclear. Germline V gives CDR1 SGHKS, CDR2 YYEKEE (reference sequence). Deletions cut 1 base from V and 7 bases from J, with 17 bases between. The CDR3 extends over 16 amino acids. The DNA for the CDR3 is TGTGCCAGCAGCTTGCCGAGTATTCAAACCGTTGAAAAACTGTTTTTT. Its translation is CASSLPSIQTVEKLFF.

This clonotype showed up many times. The chain is built from TRBV5-1 and TRBJ1-2; D ambiguous. The CDR3 runs 13 residues. V shed 3 bases and J shed 4 bases, with 10 bases lying between them. CDR1 is SGHRS, CDR2 YFSETQ, per germline. Here the CDR3 DNA reads TGCGCCAGCAGCTCCCGGGTCTCCTATGGCTACACCTTC. This encodes CASSSRVSYGYTF.

This clonotype was detected many times. The chain has TRBV3-1 and TRBJ2-1; unclear D gene. V was pared by 2 bases and J by 0 bases, with 5 bases between. The CDR3 spans 14 residues. The germline CDR1 and CDR2 sequences are LGHDT and YNNKEL (reference sequence). CDR3: CASSQRLSYNEQFF. CDR3 nucleotides: TGTGCCAGCAGCCAACGGCTCTCCTACAATGAGCAGTTCTTC.

This clonotype was detected many times. The chain is built from TRBV20-1 and TRBJ2-7; 11 bases are a match to TRBD1. This CDR3 contains 13 residues. Germline-derived CDR1 and CDR2 are DFQATT and SNEGSKA (reference sequence). The V and J ends lost 5 bases and 5 bases, in that order; junction bases with no gene match: 5. CDR3 in amino acids: CSAYRDRGNEQYF. The CDR3 nucleotides are TGCAGTGCTTACCGGGACAGGGGGAACGAGCAGTACTTC.

In nucleotides, the CDR3 is TGTGCCAGCAGCTATGGGGCGGGAGGATATCCAGATACGCAGTATTTT. Encoded protein: CASSYGAGGYPDTQYF. J is TRBJ2-3 and V is TRBV9; 8 nucleotides agree with TRBD2. The CDR3 has 16 residues. CDR1 is SGDLS and CDR2 is YYNGEE in the germline V gene. Trimming took 4 bases from V and 4 from J; bases not matched to a gene: 11.

This clonotype has ten or more counts. The V and J genes are TRBV29-1 and TRBJ2-3, with D uncertain. This CDR3 has 14 residues. The germline V gene encodes CDR1 SQVTM and CDR2 ANQGSEA. V was clipped by 6 bases and J by 0 bases, with 13 bases between them. CDR3 coding DNA: TGCAGCGTCCCATGGGCAACTAGCACAGATACGCAGTATTTT. Amino acids: CSVPWATSTDTQYF.